This entry concerns a single T cell receptor (beta chain). The antigen is undetermined. Germline V gene data show CDR1 as PRHDT and CDR2 as FYEKMQ (reference sequence). V lost 5 bases, J lost 6 bases, and 7 bases stayed unmatched. There are 14 residues in the CDR3. The source of the sample is a study of cytomegalovirus exposure and HLA in healthy donors. Study-wide findings and caveats: The listing of roughly 160 TCR beta chains classed them as cytomegalovirus-associated. According to a later analysis, TCR clusters from the first cohort tended to co-occur in the 90 to 150 validation repertoires.

Measured with immunoSEQ multiplex PCR; TCRdb has only the in-frame clones, and not every one. Among some 160,000 clones listed, around 89% were seen once. The source of this sequence is a man between 18 and 29 years old in good health and CMV-seronegative. The sequencing sample was made of PBMCs. The rearrangement uses TRBV13 and TRBJ1-2; TRBD1 aligns across 9 bases. The CDR3 sequence: CASSIGQGMHGYTF. In DNA, the CDR3 is TGTGCCAGCAGCATCGGACAGGGGATGCATGGCTACACCTTC.